This is a list of T cell receptor beta chains from one sample in a study of T cells after posttransplantation cyclophosphamide. Data came from immunoSEQ multiplex PCR; TCRdb stores just in-frame clones and leaves some out. This sample carries tens of thousands of clones, none of them present only once. Sequencing input: PBMCs. Every receptor here comes from a man aged 40-50 years in good health, CMV-negative, and a related stem cell transplant donor. CDR3s include the opening cysteine and the closing phenylalanine or tryptophan. D genes are given only for firm matches. Rows give clone size only sometimes, using once, few, many, or a class for an expanded clone.

j_gene: TRBJ2-5; abundance: few; d_gene: TRBD2; v_gene: TRBV9; CDR3nt: TGTGCCAGCAGCGTCCAGCCTAGCGGGGGGCGGGAGACCCAGTACTTC; CDR3aa: CASSVQPSGGRETQYF
j_gene: TRBJ1-1; abundance: many; d_gene: NA; v_gene: TRBV18; CDR3nt: TGTGCCAGCTCACTAGACAGCAGCACTGAAGCTTTCTTT; CDR3aa: CASSLDSSTEAFF
j_gene: TRBJ1-1; abundance: many; d_gene: NA; v_gene: TRBV5-4; CDR3nt: TGTGCCAGCAGCTTCGCAGGCACTGAAGCTTTCTTT; CDR3aa: CASSFAGTEAFF
j_gene: TRBJ2-1; abundance: few; d_gene: NA; v_gene: TRBV29-1; CDR3nt: TGCAGCGTTGTGTCAGGCCTCACTAGGAATGAGCAGTTCTTC; CDR3aa: CSVVSGLTRNEQFF
j_gene: TRBJ1-2; abundance: medium-sized; d_gene: TRBD1; v_gene: TRBV19; CDR3nt: TGTGCCAGTAGTGCGACAGGGGGCTATGGCTACACCTTC; CDR3aa: CASSATGGYGYTF
j_gene: TRBJ2-3; abundance: NA; d_gene: TRBD2; v_gene: TRBV4-2; CDR3nt: TGTGCCAGCAGCCAAGATCTGAGGACTAGCGGGGGGAATACGCAGTATTTT; CDR3aa: CASSQDLRTSGGNTQYF
j_gene: TRBJ1-3; abundance: many; d_gene: TRBD1; v_gene: TRBV27; CDR3nt: TGTGCCAGCAGCAGGACAGGGGGAAGGGACACCATATATTTT; CDR3aa: CASSRTGGRDTIYF
j_gene: TRBJ2-3; abundance: many; d_gene: TRBD2; v_gene: TRBV10-1; CDR3nt: TGCGCCAGCAGTGCTAGCGGGGTTAGCACAGATACGCAGTATTTT; CDR3aa: CASSASGVSTDTQYF
j_gene: TRBJ1-6; abundance: many; d_gene: NA; v_gene: TRBV4-1; CDR3nt: TGCGCCAGCAGCCAAACCCAACGGGGTAGCTCCTATAATTCACCCCTCCACTTT; CDR3aa: CASSQTQRGSSYNSPLHF
j_gene: TRBJ1-3; abundance: many; d_gene: NA; v_gene: TRBV2; CDR3nt: TGTGCCAGCCGGACGGGACTCTTCTCTGGAAACACCATATATTTT; CDR3aa: CASRTGLFSGNTIYF
j_gene: TRBJ2-7; abundance: many; d_gene: TRBD2; v_gene: TRBV6-8; CDR3nt: TGTGCCAGCAGGTCAGGACTAGCGGTCCCCTACGAGCAGTACTTC; CDR3aa: CASRSGLAVPYEQYF
j_gene: TRBJ2-3; abundance: many; d_gene: NA; v_gene: TRBV5-1; CDR3nt: TGCGCCAGCAGATCGCGCTCTAGCGTAGATACGCAGTATTTT; CDR3aa: CASRSRSSVDTQYF
j_gene: TRBJ2-3; abundance: NA; d_gene: NA; v_gene: TRBV7-8; CDR3nt: TGTGCCAGCAGCTTAGCTGAACTATTGGCTACATTCACAGATACGCAGTATTTT; CDR3aa: CASSLAELLATFTDTQYF
j_gene: TRBJ1-2; abundance: many; d_gene: NA; v_gene: TRBV25-1; CDR3nt: TGTGCCAGCAGTGAATATAGGGAGGGTGGCTACACCTTC; CDR3aa: CASSEYREGGYTF
j_gene: TRBJ2-1; abundance: NA; d_gene: TRBD2; v_gene: TRBV9; CDR3nt: TGTGCCAGCAGCGTAGAGGCTAGCGGGGAGCCTGAGCAGTTCTTC; CDR3aa: CASSVEASGEPEQFF
j_gene: TRBJ1-5; abundance: many; d_gene: TRBD1; v_gene: TRBV10-2; CDR3nt: TGCGCCAGCAGGACAGGGACTCAGCCCCAGCATTTT; CDR3aa: CASRTGTQPQHF
j_gene: TRBJ1-3; abundance: many; d_gene: TRBD1; v_gene: TRBV7-2; CDR3nt: TGTGCCAGCAGCCCGAGCCAGGGGGCTGGAAACACCATATATTTT; CDR3aa: CASSPSQGAGNTIYF
j_gene: TRBJ1-3; abundance: many; d_gene: TRBD1; v_gene: TRBV5-1; CDR3nt: TGCGCCAGCAGCCCCCGGACAGGGGGAGGAAACACCATATATTTT; CDR3aa: CASSPRTGGGNTIYF